These 30 T cell receptor beta chains originate from one sample sequenced in a study of cytomegalovirus exposure and HLA in healthy donors. Primers included in the PCR were 60 Vbeta and 13 Jbeta primers. Using immunoSEQ multiplex PCR, the repertoire was profiled, and TCRdb retains in-frame clones only, with some absent. The table has 99,000 or so clones, 60% to 85% seen once. Sequenced: PBMCs. The source of these receptors is a male donor in good health and CMV-seronegative.

The chain employs TRBV28 and TRBJ1-2; D is unresolved. Trimming stripped 4 bases from V and 3 bases from J, with 15 bases between. CDR1 and CDR2 (germline): MDHEN, SYDVKM. The CDR3 loop spans 15 amino acids. The CDR3 loop reads CASSSRTSLDYGYTF. The CDR3 bases are TGTGCCAGCAGTTCGCGCACTAGTCTGGACTATGGCTACACCTTC.

CDR3 region: CASSSGGMNTEAFF. The CDR3, as DNA: TGTGCCAGCAGTTCCGGGGGGATGAACACTGAAGCTTTCTTT. The chain employs TRBV9 and TRBJ1-1, with TRBD1 as a possible D gene (5 bases). CDR1 and CDR2 from the germline V gene are SGDLS and YYNGEE. The CDR3 is 14 residues long. V gave up 5 bases and J gave up 0 bases, with 11 bases separating them.

The V gene is TRBV27, the J gene TRBJ2-3; TRBD2 aligns across 11 bases. The CDR3 length is 16 residues. CDR1 MNHEY and CDR2 SMNVEV come from the germline V gene (reference sequence). V dropped 6 bases and J dropped 2; count of bases not matched to a gene: 7. DNA of the CDR3: TGTGCCAGCAGCTTGAGACTAGCGGGATACACAGATACGCAGTATTTT. Residues: CASSLRLAGYTDTQYF.

This clone has a single count. V usage is TRBV13 and J usage is TRBJ1-3, with D possibly matching TRBD1 (6 bases). V shed 5 bases and J shed 1 base, with 12 bases lying between them. There are 15 residues in the CDR3. Germline V gene lookup returns CDR1 PRHDT and CDR2 FYEKMQ (reference sequence). The CDR3 loop reads CASSRTGTSGNTIYF. The CDR3 nucleotides read TGTGCCAGCAGCCGAACAGGGACGTCTGGAAACACCATATATTTT. The entire variable domain, with the rest obtained from reference TRBV13 and TRBJ1-3, is as follows: AAGVIQSPRHLIKEKRETATLKCYPIPRHDTVYWYQQGPGQDPQFLISFYEKMQSDKGSIPDRFSAQQFSDYHSELNMSSLELGDSALYFCASSRTGTSGNTIYFGEGSWLTVV.

V and J are TRBV6-1 and TRBJ1-5, with a weak D call TRBD1 (5 bases). Trimming removed 2 bases at V and 2 bases at J, with 13 bases between. CDR1 MNHNS and CDR2 SASEGT come from the germline V gene. This CDR3 comprises 16 residues. CDR3 sequence reads: CASSENWGVGNQPQHF. The DNA for the CDR3 is TGTGCCAGCAGTGAAAACTGGGGGGTCGGCAATCAGCCCCAGCATTTT.

This clone is a singleton in its sample. The junction does not match germline at one end; this may be a read error. The chain recombines TRBV7-9 with TRBJ1-1, with 7 bases fitting TRBD1. Germline CDR1 reads SEHNR; CDR2 reads FQNEAQ (reference sequence). This CDR3 contains 13 residues. CDR3 residues: CSSSGQLNTEAFF. For the CDR3, the DNA is TGTTCCAGCTCGGGACAGCTGAACACTGAAGCTTTCTTT.

J is TRBJ2-3 and V is TRBV18; a weak D match, TRBD2 (5 bases). V was shortened by 1 base and J by 1 base, with 15 bases between the two germline ends. CDR1 is KGHSH and CDR2 is LQKENI in the germline V gene. The CDR3 is 17 residues long. The CDR3 sequence is CASSPRFPAVGTDTQYF. Here the CDR3 DNA reads TGTGCCAGCTCACCACGTTTCCCAGCGGTGGGCACAGATACGCAGTATTTT.

The chain is built from TRBV6-7 and TRBJ2-5, with TRBD1 matching 7 bases. TRBV6-7 falls under the ORF class, with uncertain function. Trimming at V came to 2 bases and at J to 2 bases, leaving 17 bases not matched to a gene. The CDR3 consists of 19 residues. CDR3 protein: CASSYMSLMTGIGQETQYF. DNA of the CDR3: TGTGCCAGCAGTTACATGAGTCTCATGACAGGGATTGGGCAAGAGACCCAGTACTTC.

The chain is built from TRBV13 and TRBJ2-3; D call uncertain. The V and J ends lost 2 bases and 2 bases respectively, with 8 bases between them. This CDR3 spans 14 amino acids. Germline assignment: CDR1 PRHDT and CDR2 FYEKMQ (reference sequence). The CDR3, as DNA: TGTGCCAGCAGCTTAAGCTATTACACAGATACGCAGTATTTT. Encoded protein: CASSLSYYTDTQYF.

The chain has TRBV6-5 and TRBJ2-7; 9 bases match TRBD1. The germline V gene encodes CDR1 MNHEY and CDR2 SVGAGI. The J segment lost 2 bases and the V segment lost 6 bases, leaving 5 bases of the junction unmatched. The CDR3 extends over 14 amino acids. The CDR3 DNA reads TGTGCCAGCAGCAAAGGACAGGGGACCTACGAGCAGTACTTC. It codes for CASSKGQGTYEQYF.

V usage is TRBV4-3 and J usage is TRBJ1-3; D ambiguous. V was pared by 2 bases and J by 3 bases, with 17 bases between. The CDR3 spans 17 residues. Germline V gene sequence: CDR1 LGHNA, CDR2 YSLEER. DNA of the CDR3: TGCGCCAGCAGCCAAAACAGCCCGCAGGTTGGTGGAAACACCATATATTTT. Translating gives CASSQNSPQVGGNTIYF.

The chain carries TRBV10-3 and TRBJ2-7, with D possibly TRBD1 on 6 matching bases. CDR1 is ENHRY and CDR2 is SYGVKD in the germline V gene. This CDR3 contains 14 residues. The V end was cut by 6 bases, the J end by 0 bases, with 12 bases between. CDR3 nucleotide sequence: TGTGCCATCAGGAGGACAGAGAGCTCCTACGAGCAGTACTTC. As protein: CAIRRTESSYEQYF.

The V and J genes are TRBV27 and TRBJ1-1, with 10 positions matching TRBD1. The germline gives CDR1 MNHEY, CDR2 SMNVEV (reference sequence). Losses at the gene ends were 4 bases for V and 4 bases for J; bases not matched to a gene: 0. CDR3 length: 13 residues. The CDR3 protein is CASSWTGGTEAFF. The CDR3 bases are TGTGCCAGCAGTTGGACAGGGGGCACTGAAGCTTTCTTT.

The rearrangement links TRBV19 to TRBJ2-7; D is undetermined. CDR1 and CDR2 from the germline V gene are LNHDA and SQIVND (reference sequence). Trimming removed 10 bases at V and 0 bases at J, with 16 bases between. CDR3 size: 14 residues. The CDR3 DNA sequence: TGTGCCACTCGTTCCCAGGCAAGCTCCTACGAGCAGTACTTC. The encoded protein is CATRSQASSYEQYF. Full variable domain (remainder filled in from reference TRBV19 and TRBJ2-7): DGGITQSPKYLFRKEGQNVTLSCEQNLNHDAMYWYRQDPGQGLRLIYYSQIVNDFQKGDIAEGYSVSREKKESFPLTVTSAQKNPTAFYLCATRSQASSYEQYFGPGTRLTVT.

The chain recombines TRBV13 with TRBJ2-7; the D gene is possibly TRBD2 (5 bases). The ends were cut back, 2 bases at V and 4 bases at J, with 15 bases in the middle. Germline V lookup: CDR1 PRHDT, CDR2 FYEKMQ (reference sequence). The length of the CDR3 is 15 residues. CDR3: CASSLSVGILYEQYF. The CDR3 nucleotides read TGTGCCAGCAGCTTATCCGTCGGGATCCTGTACGAGCAGTACTTC. Filled out from reference TRBV13 and TRBJ2-7, the complete variable domain reads AAGVIQSPRHLIKEKRETATLKCYPIPRHDTVYWYQQGPGQDPQFLISFYEKMQSDKGSIPDRFSAQQFSDYHSELNMSSLELGDSALYFCASSLSVGILYEQYFGPGTRLTVT.

This clone was seen a handful of times. CDR3 loop: CASSDHQGYGNTIYF. CDR3 DNA: TGTGCCAGCAGTGACCACCAGGGATATGGAAACACCATATATTTT. This chain uses TRBV25-1 with TRBJ1-3, with a tentative D call TRBD1 (5 bases). Trimming removed 3 bases from V and 3 bases from J, with 12 bases in between. CDR3 length: 15 amino acids. The germline CDR1 and CDR2 sequences are MGHDK and SYGVNS.

The chain combines TRBV14 with TRBJ1-2, with unresolved D. This CDR3 comprises 15 residues. Trimming took off 0 bases at V and 1 base at J, with 9 bases between the two ends. Looked up from germline, CDR1 is SGHDN and CDR2 is FVKESK. The CDR3 sequence is CASSQEVRVNYGYTF. CDR3 sequence (DNA): TGTGCCAGCAGCCAAGAAGTACGAGTTAACTATGGCTACACCTTC.

The J gene is TRBJ2-1, the V gene TRBV4-2, with D perhaps TRBD2 (6 bases). The CDR3 extends over 17 amino acids. Germline CDR1 LGHNA, CDR2 YNFKEQ. V was cut by 2 bases and J by 0 bases, with 14 bases left in between. The CDR3 DNA reads as TGTGCCAGCAGCCAACTCTTGGGGGGTAGCTCCTACAATGAGCAGTTCTTC. This translates into CASSQLLGGSSYNEQFF.

The chain joins TRBV7-9 to TRBJ2-1, with D hard to call. CDR1 SEHNR and CDR2 FQNEAQ come from the germline V gene (reference sequence). V was cut by 5 bases and J by 4 bases, with 12 bases left in between. This CDR3 region has 14 residues. The CDR3: CASSEEPGYNEQFF. The CDR3 nucleotides read TGTGCCAGCAGCGAGGAACCCGGTTACAATGAGCAGTTCTTC.

V is TRBV9 and J is TRBJ2-7; 9 bases map to TRBD2. With V trimmed by 1 base and J by 7 bases, 9 bases remained unmatched. The length of the CDR3 is 15 residues. The germline V gene has CDR1 SGDLS and CDR2 YYNGEE. The CDR3 DNA is TGTGCCAGCAGCGTATTCGCGGGAGGGGAGGGGGAGCAGTACTTC. This sequence encodes CASSVFAGGEGEQYF.

This chain links TRBV2 with TRBJ1-2; D is ambiguous. The V gene lost 3 bases and the J gene lost 8 bases, with 13 bases spanning the gap. This CDR3 region has 13 residues. The germline V gene has CDR1 SNHLY and CDR2 FYNNEI. The CDR3 coding sequence is TGTGCCAGCAGTGAGAAGAAAGCGGGAGGCTACACCTTC. Amino acids: CASSEKKAGGYTF. The complete variable domain, with remaining parts taken from reference TRBV2 and TRBJ1-2, reads EPEVTQTPSHQVTQMGQEVILRCVPISNHLYFYWYRQILGQKVEFLVSFYNNEISEKSEIFDDQFSVERPDGSNFTLKIRSTKLEDSAMYFCASSEKKAGGYTFGSGTRLTVV.

This chain uses TRBV6-5 with TRBJ2-5; 8 nucleotides line up with TRBD1. The last part of the DNA fits TRBJ2-7 better; the J call may be wrong. Germline CDR1 MNHEY, CDR2 SVGAGI. CDR3 length equals 15 residues. Here the CDR3 reads CASSSGQGLWDEQYF. DNA for the CDR3: TGTGCCAGCAGTTCCGGACAGGGTCTTTGGGACGAGCAGTACTTC.

J is TRBJ1-1 and V is TRBV11-2; weak D call: TRBD1 (6 bases). Germline V gene sequence: CDR1 SGHAT, CDR2 FQNNGV. CDR3 length: 15 residues. Trimming removed 1 base at V and 1 base at J, with 10 bases between. DNA of the CDR3: TGTGCCAGCAGCTTAGGGCCCAGGGGGAACACTGAAGCTTTCTTT. Translated: CASSLGPRGNTEAFF.

The chain is built from TRBV5-5 and TRBJ1-5; possibly TRBD1 for D (5 bases). Per the germline V gene, CDR1 is SGHKS and CDR2 is YYEKEE (reference sequence). This CDR3 is 16 amino acids long. The V end was cut by 4 bases, the J end by 4 bases, with 18 bases between. The CDR3 loop reads CASSQVPGLSNQPQHF. CDR3 coding DNA: TGTGCCAGCAGCCAAGTCCCGGGACTTTCGAATCAGCCCCAGCATTTT.

Only a few counts were recorded for this clone. This rearrangement joins TRBV2 to TRBJ1-3, with D tentatively TRBD1 (5 bases). CDR3 length: 17 amino acids. V was trimmed by 5 bases and J by 4 bases, leaving 21 bases between them. Germline CDR1 SNHLY, CDR2 FYNNEI. The CDR3 is CASSPVTELKGGNTIYF. CDR3 DNA sequence: TGTGCCAGCAGTCCCGTGACAGAACTAAAGGGGGGAAACACCATATATTTT.

Written as DNA, the CDR3 is TGTGCCAGCAGCTCCCGGGGGGGGATAAACACCGGGGAGCTGTTTTTT. It specifies CASSSRGGINTGELFF. The chain uses TRBV7-6 and TRBJ2-2; 8 nucleotides agree with TRBD2. V lost 4 bases, J lost 2 bases, and 6 bases stayed unmatched. The germline V gene encodes CDR1 SGHVS and CDR2 FNYEAQ. This CDR3 is 16 amino acids long. Drawing the rest from reference TRBV7-6 and TRBJ2-2, the complete variable domain is GAGVSQSPRYKVTKRGQDVALRCDPISGHVSLYWYRQALGQGPEFLTYFNYEAQQDKSGLPNDRFSAERPEGSISTLTIQRTEQRDSAMYRCASSSRGGINTGELFFGEGSRLTVL.

This sequence joins TRBV4-1 and TRBJ1-2, with 9 bases identical to TRBD1. Germline V CDR1 and CDR2: MGHRA, YSYEKL. V lost 0 bases and J lost 7; bases outside the gene matches: 9. The CDR3 has 16 amino acids. CDR3 sequence reads: CASSQEAQQGAFGYTF. In DNA form, the CDR3 reads TGCGCCAGCAGCCAAGAGGCCCAACAGGGGGCATTTGGCTACACCTTC.

The V call is TRBV30, the J call TRBJ2-1; D gene unclear. Germline lookup yields CDR1 GTSNPN and CDR2 SVGIG (reference sequence). The V end was cut by 1 base, the J end by 12 bases, with 10 bases between. CDR3 length equals 11 residues. The CDR3, as DNA: TGTGCCTGGAGTGCGGTAGCCGGGCAGTTCTTC. Protein sequence: CAWSAVAGQFF.

As for this clone: At one end, the junction sequence differs from germline, possibly due to a read error. Distinct nucleotide sequences in the sample also encode this CDR3. The rearrangement links TRBV4-1 to TRBJ1-3; D is ambiguous. The germline V gene has CDR1 MGHRA and CDR2 YSYEKL. The CDR3 contains 16 residues. The CDR3 coding sequence is TGTGCCAGCAGCCAAGGAGCGGATTTATCGGGAAACACCATATATTTT. This encodes CASSQGADLSGNTIYF.

This chain's CDR3 is CASSLLSGRVYEQYF. CDR3 DNA sequence: TGTGCCAGCAGCCTTCTTAGCGGGAGAGTCTACGAGCAGTACTTC. The chain employs TRBV14 and TRBJ2-7, with 9 positions matching TRBD2. Germline assignment: CDR1 SGHDN and CDR2 FVKESK. V was clipped by 4 bases and J by 3 bases; unmatched bases: 7. CDR3 size: 15 residues.